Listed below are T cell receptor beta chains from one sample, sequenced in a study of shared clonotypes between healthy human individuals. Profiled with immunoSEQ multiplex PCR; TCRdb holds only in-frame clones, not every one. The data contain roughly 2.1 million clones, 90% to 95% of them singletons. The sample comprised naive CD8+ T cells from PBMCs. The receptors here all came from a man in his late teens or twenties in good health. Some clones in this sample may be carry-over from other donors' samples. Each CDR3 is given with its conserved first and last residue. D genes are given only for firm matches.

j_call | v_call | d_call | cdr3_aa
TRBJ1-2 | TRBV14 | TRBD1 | CASSQGTGGRDENYGYTF
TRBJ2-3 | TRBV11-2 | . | CASSFGFLEAPVDTQYF
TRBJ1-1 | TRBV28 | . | CASSPRGLWTEAFF
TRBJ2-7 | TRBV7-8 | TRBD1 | CASSPRGGHYEQYF
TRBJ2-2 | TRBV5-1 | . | CASSSLFGGTGELFF
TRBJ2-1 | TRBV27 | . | CASSLYARDNPYNEQFF
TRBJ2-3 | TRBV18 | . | CASSPPNDISTFTDTQYF
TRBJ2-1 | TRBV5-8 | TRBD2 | CASSLPTGTSGRPRQFF
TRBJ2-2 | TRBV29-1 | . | CSVVVNTGELFF
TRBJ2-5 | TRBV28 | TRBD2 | CASSSEGTSGTSGRKGETQYF
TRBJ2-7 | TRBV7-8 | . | CASSHDGPYSYEQYF
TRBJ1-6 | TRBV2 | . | CASKGGLGKGSPLHF